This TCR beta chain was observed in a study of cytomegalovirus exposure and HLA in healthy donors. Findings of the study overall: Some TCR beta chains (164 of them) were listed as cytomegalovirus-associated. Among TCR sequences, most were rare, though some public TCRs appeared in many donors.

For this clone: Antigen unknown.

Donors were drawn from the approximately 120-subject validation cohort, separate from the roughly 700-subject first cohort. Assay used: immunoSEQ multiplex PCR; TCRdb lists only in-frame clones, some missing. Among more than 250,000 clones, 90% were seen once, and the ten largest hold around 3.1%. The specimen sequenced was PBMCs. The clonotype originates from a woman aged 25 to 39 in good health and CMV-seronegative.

CDR3 in amino acids: CASSPGLAGGQDTQYF. The CDR3, as DNA: TGTGCCAGCAGCCCAGGACTAGCGGGAGGGCAGGATACGCAGTATTTT. The V gene is TRBV11-1, the J gene TRBJ2-3, with 15 bases aligning to TRBD2. This CDR3 has 16 residues. Germline lookup yields CDR1 SGHAT and CDR2 FQDESV (reference sequence). With 5 bases clipped from V and 6 bases from J, the junction kept 6 bases outside the gene matches.